This TCR beta chain was obtained from a study of OX40 agonist ivuxolimab in advanced cancers. The overall study: From roughly 20 to 90 years was the age range, with a mean of around 60 years, and around 80% were male. More than 35% of patients had received prior checkpoint inhibitor therapy. Three patients, one with hepatocellular carcinoma and two with cutaneous melanoma, achieved partial responses.

Only in-frame clones appear in the TCRdb table, and some are missing; sequencing was by immunoSEQ multiplex PCR. The data contain 60,000 or so clones, about 91% of them seen just once; the ten biggest clones take up about 12%. The V end was cut by 1 base, the J end by 2 bases, with 9 bases between. The germline V gene encodes CDR1 MNHNS and CDR2 SASEGT. This CDR3 is built from 15 residues. The gene calls are TRBV6-1 and TRBJ1-5; perhaps TRBD1 as D (6 bases). The source was CD4+ or CD8+ T cells sorted from blood, collected in a trial of the OX40 agonist ivuxolimab. The TCR sequence derives from an adult with an advanced solid tumor such as melanoma, head and neck, liver or kidney cancer. CDR3 DNA sequence: TGTGCCAGCAGTGAAGGTGGACAGCGCAATCAGCCCCAGCATTTT. This codes for CASSEGGQRNQPQHF.